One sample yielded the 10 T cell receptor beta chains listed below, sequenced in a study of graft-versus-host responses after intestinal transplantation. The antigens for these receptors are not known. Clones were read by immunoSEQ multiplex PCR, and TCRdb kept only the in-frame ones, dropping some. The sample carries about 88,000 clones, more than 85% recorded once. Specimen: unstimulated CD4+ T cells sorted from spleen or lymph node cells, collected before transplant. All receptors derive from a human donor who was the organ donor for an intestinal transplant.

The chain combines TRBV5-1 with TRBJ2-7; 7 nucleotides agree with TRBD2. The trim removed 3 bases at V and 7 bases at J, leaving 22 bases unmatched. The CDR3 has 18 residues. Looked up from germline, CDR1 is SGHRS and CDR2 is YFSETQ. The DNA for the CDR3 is TGCGCCAGCAGCTGGGGGGGAACTAGGCGGATACCCGCTTGGGAGCAGTACTTC. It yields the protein CASSWGGTRRIPAWEQYF. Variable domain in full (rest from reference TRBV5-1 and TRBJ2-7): KAGVTQTPRYLIKTRGQQVTLSCSPISGHRSVSWYQQTPGQGLQFLFEYFSETQRNKGNFPGRFSGRQFSNSRSEMNVSTLELGDSALYLCASSWGGTRRIPAWEQYFGPGTRLTVT.

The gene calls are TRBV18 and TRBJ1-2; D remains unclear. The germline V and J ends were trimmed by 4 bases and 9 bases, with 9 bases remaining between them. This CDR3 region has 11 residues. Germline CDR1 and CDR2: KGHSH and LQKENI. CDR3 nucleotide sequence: TGTGCCAGCTCACGGTCCGGGAGCTACACCTTC. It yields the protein CASSRSGSYTF.

This CDR3 reads CASSRTSADSYNEQFF. For the CDR3, the DNA is TGCGCCAGCAGCCGGACTAGCGCTGACTCCTACAATGAGCAGTTCTTC. This chain joins TRBV4-1 and TRBJ2-1; 9 bases map to TRBD2. Trimming at V came to 4 bases and at J to 0 bases, leaving 4 bases not matched to a gene. The CDR3 runs to 16 residues. Germline V lookup: CDR1 MGHRA, CDR2 YSYEKL.

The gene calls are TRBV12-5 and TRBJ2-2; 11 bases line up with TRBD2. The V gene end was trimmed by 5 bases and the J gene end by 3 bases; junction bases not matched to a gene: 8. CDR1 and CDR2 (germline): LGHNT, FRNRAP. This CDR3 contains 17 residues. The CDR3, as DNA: TGTGCTAGTGGTCCCGTACTAGCGGGAGCCGACACCGGGGAGCTGTTTTTT. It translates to CASGPVLAGADTGELFF.

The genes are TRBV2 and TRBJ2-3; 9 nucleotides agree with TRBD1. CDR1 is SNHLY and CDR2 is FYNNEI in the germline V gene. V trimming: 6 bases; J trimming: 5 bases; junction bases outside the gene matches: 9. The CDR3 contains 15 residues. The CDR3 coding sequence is TGTGCCAGCAGCGCACAGGGACAGGGCATAGATACGCAGTATTTT. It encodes CASSAQGQGIDTQYF. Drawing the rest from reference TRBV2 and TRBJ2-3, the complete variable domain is EPEVTQTPSHQVTQMGQEVILRCVPISNHLYFYWYRQILGQKVEFLVSFYNNEISEKSEIFDDQFSVERPDGSNFTLKIRSTKLEDSAMYFCASSAQGQGIDTQYFGPGTRLTVL.

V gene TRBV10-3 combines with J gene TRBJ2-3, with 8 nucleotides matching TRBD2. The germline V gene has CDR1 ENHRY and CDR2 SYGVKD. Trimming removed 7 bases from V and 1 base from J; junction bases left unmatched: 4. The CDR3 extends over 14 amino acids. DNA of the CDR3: TGTGCCATCATGCGGGAGGCCCGCACAGATACGCAGTATTTT. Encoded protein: CAIMREARTDTQYF.

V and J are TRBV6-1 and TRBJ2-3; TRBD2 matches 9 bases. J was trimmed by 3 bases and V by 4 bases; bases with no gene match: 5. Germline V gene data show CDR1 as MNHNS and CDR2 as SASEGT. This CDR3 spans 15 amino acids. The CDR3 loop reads CASSVASGVTDTQYF. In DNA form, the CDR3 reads TGTGCCAGCAGTGTGGCTAGCGGGGTTACAGATACGCAGTATTTT.

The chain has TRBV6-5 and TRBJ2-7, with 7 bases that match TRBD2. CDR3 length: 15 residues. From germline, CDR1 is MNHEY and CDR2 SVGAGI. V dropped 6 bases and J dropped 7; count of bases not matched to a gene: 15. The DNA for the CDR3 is TGTGCCAGCAGACCCCAGGGAGGGACCGTTTTTGAGCAGTACTTC. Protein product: CASRPQGGTVFEQYF.

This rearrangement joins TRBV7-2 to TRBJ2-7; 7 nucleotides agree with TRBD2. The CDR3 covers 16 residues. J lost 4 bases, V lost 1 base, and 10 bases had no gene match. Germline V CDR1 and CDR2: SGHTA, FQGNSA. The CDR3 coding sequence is TGTGCCAGCAGCTTAGTGGGGAGGGTAAAAATTTACGAGCAGTACTTC. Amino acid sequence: CASSLVGRVKIYEQYF.

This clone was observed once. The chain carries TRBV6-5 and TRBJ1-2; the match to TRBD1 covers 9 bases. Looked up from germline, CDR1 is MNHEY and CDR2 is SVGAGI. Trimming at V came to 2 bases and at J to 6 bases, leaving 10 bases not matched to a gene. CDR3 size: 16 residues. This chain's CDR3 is CASSYAHETGGHGYTF. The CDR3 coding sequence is TGTGCCAGCAGTTACGCCCACGAAACAGGGGGCCATGGCTACACCTTC.